This T cell receptor beta chain came from a study of neoadjuvant anti-PD-1 for oral cavity cancer. Whole-study context: Nivolumab at 3 mg/kg was mostly given biweekly, three to four doses, pre-surgery.

The assay was immunoSEQ multiplex PCR, and TCRdb's table has in-frame clones only and misses some. The profile covers tens of thousands of clones, with approximately 84% appearing a single time and about 3.1% taken by the ten largest. V shed 3 bases, J shed 1 base, and the junction held 4 bases outside the gene matches. Germline V CDR1 and CDR2: SGDLS, YYNGEE. This CDR3 comprises 15 residues. Source: PBMCs, taken before nivolumab (anti-PD-1) treatment. This sequence originates from a person between 40 and 85 years old with oral cavity squamous cell carcinoma. J is TRBJ2-1 and V is TRBV9, with 7 bases fitting TRBD1. CDR3 coding DNA: TGTGCCAGCAGCGGCGGACAGGATTCCTACAATGAGCAGTTCTTC. Translating it yields CASSGGQDSYNEQFF.